Following are 4 T cell receptor beta chains from one sample sequenced in a study of beta chain features in type 1 diabetes. Expressed TCRB transcripts were sequenced because the entire RNA isolate underwent reverse transcription. Clones were sequenced by immunoSEQ multiplex PCR, and TCRdb holds only the in-frame ones, with some missing. The repertoire holds about 280,000 clones, with about 15% as singletons. No antigen has been assigned to these receptors. Study results and limitations: All four CD4+ subsets of Type 1 diabetes patients contained TCRB CDR3s that were moderately but significantly shorter.

Sequencing was done on a sample of naive CD4+ T cells from blood. The receptors come from a man aged 18 to 30 with type 1 diabetes.

V gene TRBV28 combines with J gene TRBJ2-3; 8 bases map to TRBD1. From germline, CDR1 is MDHEN and CDR2 SYDVKM. The junction had 16 bases not matched to a gene; V was cut back by 6 bases and J by 2 bases. The CDR3 contains 18 residues. CDR3 coding DNA: TGTGCCAGCAGGCGAAGATGGACCGGGACAGGATCCACAGATACGCAGTATTTT. Translation gives CASRRRWTGTGSTDTQYF.

DNA of the CDR3: TGTGCCAGCGCGCCCCGAGGACAGGGGAATCAGCCCCAGCATTTT. It codes for CASAPRGQGNQPQHF. V is TRBV27 and J is TRBJ1-5, with 9 positions matching TRBD1. Germline V gene lookup returns CDR1 MNHEY and CDR2 SMNVEV (reference sequence). V was clipped by 8 bases and J by 4 bases; unmatched bases: 9. This CDR3 has 15 amino acids.

This clone showed up just a few times. The CDR3 DNA reads as TGTGCCAGCAGCCCCCTGGGAGGGGGATCCACAGATACGCAGTATTTT. Amino acids: CASSPLGGGSTDTQYF. The chain has TRBV28 and TRBJ2-3; maybe TRBD2 (7 bases). This CDR3 is built from 16 residues. Deletions cut 6 bases from V and 2 bases from J, with 18 bases between. Germline loops: CDR1 MDHEN, CDR2 SYDVKM.

CDR3 sequence reads: CASSPRTYWTPEQYF. As DNA, the CDR3 is TGTGCCAGCAGCCCGAGGACATATTGGACGCCCGAGCAGTACTTC. V and J are TRBV21-1 and TRBJ2-7; no check of the table's D call, TRBD1, against the DNA was made. TRBV21-1 is recorded as a pseudogene. The CDR3 sequence is 15 residues long.